What follows is one T cell receptor beta chain and its context. Its antigen is not known. This record comes from a study of monozygotic twins with inflammatory bowel disease. The CDR3 spans 14 residues. From germline, CDR1 is LGHNA and CDR2 YSLEER. Each CDR3 protein gets one entry in TCRdb, which reprocessed the 5' RACE reads and gives no DNA. This listing includes about 300,000 distinct CDR3 sequences. The study, taken as a whole, reports: Patients received differing immunosuppressive treatments, which may have added variability to their repertoires.

The sequenced sample consisted of blood. The V gene is TRBV4-3, the J gene TRBJ2-7; TCRdb lists TRBD1, though no DNA is available to test this call. The sequence came from a human donor with ulcerative colitis or Crohn's disease, or a healthy co-twin of an affected twin (not recorded which). CDR3 sequence: CASSQDPGIYEQYF.